The 13 T cell receptor beta chains given below trace back to one sample, sequenced in a study of T cells in Graves' hyperthyroidism and ophthalmopathy. TCR beta CDR3 region amplification was performed from RNA transcripts. A set of HTBI primers served as the primers for a first-round RT-PCR of the TCR CDR3. In TCRdb, the multiplex PCR reads were re-called with MiXCR into one record per CDR3 protein. The sample yields 460,000 or so distinct CDR3 sequences, approximately 15% seen once. The specimen sequenced was blood. The receptors here all came from a woman aged 18-29 years with Graves' hyperthyroidism.

The chain links TRBV20-1 to TRBJ1-6, with no clear D. The CDR3 extends over 10 amino acids. Germline V gives CDR1 DFQATT, CDR2 SNEGSKA (reference sequence). Trimming stripped 6 bases from V and 10 bases from J, with 7 bases between. The CDR3, as DNA: TGCAGTGCCGGCAGATCACCCCTCCACTTT. Encoded protein: CSAGRSPLHF.

The CDR3, as DNA: TGCAGTGCTAGGGGTGGGGCTCTCACAGATACGCAGTATTTT. Protein: CSARGGALTDTQYF. The J gene is TRBJ2-3, the V gene TRBV20-1; tentatively, D is TRBD1 (5 bases). Trimming stripped 3 bases from V and 2 bases from J, with 12 bases between. CDR1 and CDR2 from the germline V gene are DFQATT and SNEGSKA (reference sequence). CDR3 length: 14 amino acids.

This clonotype showed up many times. This chain connects TRBV10-3 to TRBJ1-2; 7 bases agree with TRBD1. This CDR3 contains 14 residues. The germline gives CDR1 ENHRY, CDR2 SYGVKD. After removal of 8 bases from V and 3 bases from J, the junction contained 9 bases not matched to a gene. The DNA of the CDR3 is TGTGCCATCCCAAACCGGGACAGAGACTATGGCTACACCTTC. Its translation: CAIPNRDRDYGYTF.

This clonotype was seen repeatedly, ten times or more. In DNA form, the CDR3 reads TGTGCCAGCAGTTTAGTGGGGACCGGGGAGCTGTTTTTT. Protein: CASSLVGTGELFF. The gene calls are TRBV27 and TRBJ2-2; no clear D gene. CDR3 length: 13 amino acids. Germline-derived CDR1 and CDR2 are MNHEY and SMNVEV (reference sequence). V lost 2 bases to trimming and J lost 5 bases, with 6 bases between them.

This clonotype was seen at least ten times. The chain has TRBV14 and TRBJ2-5, with 7 positions matching TRBD2. Germline-derived CDR1 and CDR2 are SGHDN and FVKESK. V trimming: 4 bases; J trimming: 4 bases; junction bases outside the gene matches: 12. CDR3 length: 16 amino acids. CDR3 loop: CASSRGGGGRIETQYF. In nucleotides, the CDR3 is TGTGCCAGCAGCCGGGGCGGAGGCGGGAGAATAGAGACCCAGTACTTC.

This rearrangement joins TRBV5-6 to TRBJ2-7; D tentatively fits TRBD1 or TRBD2 (5 bases each). Looked up from germline, CDR1 is SGHDT and CDR2 is YYEEEE. Trimming left V 3 bases short and J 6 bases short, with 13 bases between. CDR3 size: 13 residues. CDR3 protein: CASSWGSVPEQYF. CDR3 DNA sequence: TGTGCCAGCAGCTGGGGGTCTGTCCCCGAGCAGTACTTC.

This clonotype was seen repeatedly, ten times or more. The chain links TRBV7-9 to TRBJ2-5; D possibly corresponds to TRBD1 (7 bases). Germline V gene data show CDR1 as SEHNR and CDR2 as FQNEAQ (reference sequence). This CDR3 region has 15 residues. V was pared by 5 bases and J by 5 bases, with 18 bases between. In DNA form, the CDR3 reads TGTGCCAGCAGCCAGGGGGACTTCAAAAGGGAGACCCAGTACTTC. Residues: CASSQGDFKRETQYF.

Comment on this clonotype: A much larger clone is a single base away; this may be a read error. CDR3 coding DNA: TGTGCCTGGCCGTCGGGGGCCGGGGAAAAACTGTTTTTT. It is translated as CAWPSGAGEKLFF. The rearrangement uses TRBV30 and TRBJ1-4, with D possibly being TRBD1 (6 bases). V dropped 5 bases and J dropped 8 bases, with 15 bases sitting between them. The CDR3 spans 13 residues. The germline CDR1 and CDR2 sequences are GTSNPN and SVGIG (reference sequence).

This clonotype was counted only a few times. This chain uses TRBV12-3 or TRBV12-4 with TRBJ1-6; D gene ambiguous. The CDR3 contains 11 residues. Trimming took 0 bases from V and 15 from J, leaving 6 bases between them. The CDR3 region is CASSLAGLLHF. CDR3 bases: TGTGCCAGCAGTTTAGCAGGACTCCTCCACTTT.

This clonotype has at least ten counts. This chain links TRBV2 with TRBJ2-1, with D perhaps being TRBD1 or TRBD2 (5 bases each). Germline V gene lookup returns CDR1 SNHLY and CDR2 FYNNEI. CDR3 size: 16 residues. V lost 6 bases to trimming and J lost 2 bases, with 17 bases between them. Written as DNA, the CDR3 is TGTGCCAGCAGAGATAGTTTCGGGGCGACCTACAATGAGCAGTTCTTC. It specifies CASRDSFGATYNEQFF.

The chain combines TRBV20-1 with TRBJ1-2, with TRBD1 as a possible D gene (5 bases). Germline V gene sequence: CDR1 DFQATT, CDR2 SNEGSKA (reference sequence). Trimming shortened V by 7 bases and J by 2 bases, and 14 bases separated the two germline ends. CDR3 length: 13 amino acids. Here the CDR3 DNA reads TGCAGTGGAGTTGCGGGGGGGAACTATGGCTACACCTTC. Amino acid sequence: CSGVAGGNYGYTF.

This clonotype showed up many times. The chain recombines TRBV24-1 with TRBJ2-7; either TRBD1 or TRBD2 may fit D (6 bases each). CDR1 and CDR2 (germline): KGHDR, SFDVKD. There are 15 residues in the CDR3. Trimming pared 9 bases from V and 3 bases from J, leaving 20 bases between. In nucleotides, the CDR3 is TGTGCCACCCCATCCGGGGGCGTACAATACTACGAGCAGTACGTC. Protein: CATPSGGVQYYEQYV.

This clonotype has a count of ten or more. The chain has TRBV7-3 and TRBJ2-5; unclear D gene. This CDR3 is built from 15 residues. Germline CDR1 reads SGHTA; CDR2 reads FQGTGA. The V gene lost 6 bases and the J gene lost 1 base, with 15 bases spanning the gap. CDR3 sequence: CASSAYTAIQETQYF. In DNA form, the CDR3 reads TGTGCCAGCAGTGCTTATACAGCTATCCAAGAGACCCAGTACTTC.